This record concerns one TCR beta chain sequence. No antigen is known for it. Per-base qualities were not stored, and no clone one base away is much larger. Genomic DNA was isolated from the sorted cells so that the TCRbeta CDR3 region could be sequenced. The immunoSEQ Assay was used to sequence the TCRbeta CDR3 regions. The table was pulled from immuneACCESS by TCRdb, which kept in-frame rearrangements only. Such tables lose some clones; where checked, under half of the loss comes from unresolved V genes, and the rest has no known cause. The sample yields approximately 86,000 clones; approximately 90% were counted once. Under 0.35% of the sample is in the top ten clones. The trial excluded patients who had a history of autoimmune disease or were on systemic immunosuppression. In every dose cohort, peripheral blood was drawn for TCR sequencing at baseline, cycle 4 day 1, and cycle 7 day 1. The samples were drawn from a first-in-human, open-label, multicenter phase I dose-escalation trial of ivuxolimab. The trial enrolled adults with locally advanced or metastatic head and neck squamous cell, hepatocellular, melanoma or renal cell carcinoma. Before TCR sequencing, CD4+ T cells and CD8+ T cells from peripheral blood were sorted into separate populations.

The data are from a study of OX40 agonist ivuxolimab in advanced cancers. Some background on the complete study: Ivuxolimab was an agonistic, fully human IgG2 monoclonal antibody directed against OX40 (CD134), a costimulatory receptor. Intravenous ivuxolimab was administered to patients every 2 weeks at six dose levels: 0.01, 0.1, 0.3, 1.5, 3 and 10 mg/kg. Among the 52 dose-escalation patients, about 19 had hepatocellular carcinoma, roughly 15 melanoma, 9 renal cell carcinoma and 9 head and neck cancer. In the dose-escalation cohort, 82.7% of patients were male, and the mean age was approximately 60 years with a range of about 23 to 79. Prior anti-PD-1, anti-PD-L1 or anti-CTLA-4 therapy was permitted, and about 40% of dose-escalation patients had received checkpoint inhibitors. Three dose-escalation patients achieved partial responses, one with hepatocellular carcinoma and two with cutaneous melanoma. The purpose of peripheral TCRbeta sequencing was to test whether ivuxolimab changed TCR sequence diversity and led to clonal T-cell expansion. The paper reports the monotherapy dose-escalation portion (N of about 54 patients) of the phase I ivuxolimab trial. What the study reported, not specific to this receptor: Low levels of normalized T-cell clonal expansion were also seen in some patients who did not respond. In partial responders in the 0.1-3.0 mg/kg groups, normalized peripheral clonal expansion was found to be among the lowest, especially among CD8+ T cells. Which antigens the clonally expanded peripheral T cells were specific for was not determined. At doses of 0.1 to 3.0 mg/kg, clonal expansion of both CD4+ and CD8+ blood T cells was observed from baseline to week 6. After ivuxolimab, expanded clones were on average more numerous among CD8+ T cells than among CD4+ T cells.

V is pruned by 0 bases and J by 1 base, leaving 6 bases of the junction without a gene match. The CDR3 has 16 amino acids, counting the end cysteine and phenylalanine. Of the read, only the CDR3 DNA is kept; its 48 bases are in frame from base 1. According to the germline V gene, CDR1 reads KGHSH and CDR2 reads LQKENI. The sequence derives from an adult with an advanced solid tumor such as melanoma, head and neck, liver or kidney cancer. The material sequenced was CD4+ or CD8+ T cells sorted from blood, taken in a trial of the OX40 agonist ivuxolimab. The chain employs TRBV18 and TRBJ2-7, and 7 junctional nucleotides match TRBD1. The sequenced DNA: TGTGCCAGCTCACCACCGTTAGCAGGGGGTTCCTACGAGCAGTACTTC. Its product reads: CASSPPLAGGSYEQYF.